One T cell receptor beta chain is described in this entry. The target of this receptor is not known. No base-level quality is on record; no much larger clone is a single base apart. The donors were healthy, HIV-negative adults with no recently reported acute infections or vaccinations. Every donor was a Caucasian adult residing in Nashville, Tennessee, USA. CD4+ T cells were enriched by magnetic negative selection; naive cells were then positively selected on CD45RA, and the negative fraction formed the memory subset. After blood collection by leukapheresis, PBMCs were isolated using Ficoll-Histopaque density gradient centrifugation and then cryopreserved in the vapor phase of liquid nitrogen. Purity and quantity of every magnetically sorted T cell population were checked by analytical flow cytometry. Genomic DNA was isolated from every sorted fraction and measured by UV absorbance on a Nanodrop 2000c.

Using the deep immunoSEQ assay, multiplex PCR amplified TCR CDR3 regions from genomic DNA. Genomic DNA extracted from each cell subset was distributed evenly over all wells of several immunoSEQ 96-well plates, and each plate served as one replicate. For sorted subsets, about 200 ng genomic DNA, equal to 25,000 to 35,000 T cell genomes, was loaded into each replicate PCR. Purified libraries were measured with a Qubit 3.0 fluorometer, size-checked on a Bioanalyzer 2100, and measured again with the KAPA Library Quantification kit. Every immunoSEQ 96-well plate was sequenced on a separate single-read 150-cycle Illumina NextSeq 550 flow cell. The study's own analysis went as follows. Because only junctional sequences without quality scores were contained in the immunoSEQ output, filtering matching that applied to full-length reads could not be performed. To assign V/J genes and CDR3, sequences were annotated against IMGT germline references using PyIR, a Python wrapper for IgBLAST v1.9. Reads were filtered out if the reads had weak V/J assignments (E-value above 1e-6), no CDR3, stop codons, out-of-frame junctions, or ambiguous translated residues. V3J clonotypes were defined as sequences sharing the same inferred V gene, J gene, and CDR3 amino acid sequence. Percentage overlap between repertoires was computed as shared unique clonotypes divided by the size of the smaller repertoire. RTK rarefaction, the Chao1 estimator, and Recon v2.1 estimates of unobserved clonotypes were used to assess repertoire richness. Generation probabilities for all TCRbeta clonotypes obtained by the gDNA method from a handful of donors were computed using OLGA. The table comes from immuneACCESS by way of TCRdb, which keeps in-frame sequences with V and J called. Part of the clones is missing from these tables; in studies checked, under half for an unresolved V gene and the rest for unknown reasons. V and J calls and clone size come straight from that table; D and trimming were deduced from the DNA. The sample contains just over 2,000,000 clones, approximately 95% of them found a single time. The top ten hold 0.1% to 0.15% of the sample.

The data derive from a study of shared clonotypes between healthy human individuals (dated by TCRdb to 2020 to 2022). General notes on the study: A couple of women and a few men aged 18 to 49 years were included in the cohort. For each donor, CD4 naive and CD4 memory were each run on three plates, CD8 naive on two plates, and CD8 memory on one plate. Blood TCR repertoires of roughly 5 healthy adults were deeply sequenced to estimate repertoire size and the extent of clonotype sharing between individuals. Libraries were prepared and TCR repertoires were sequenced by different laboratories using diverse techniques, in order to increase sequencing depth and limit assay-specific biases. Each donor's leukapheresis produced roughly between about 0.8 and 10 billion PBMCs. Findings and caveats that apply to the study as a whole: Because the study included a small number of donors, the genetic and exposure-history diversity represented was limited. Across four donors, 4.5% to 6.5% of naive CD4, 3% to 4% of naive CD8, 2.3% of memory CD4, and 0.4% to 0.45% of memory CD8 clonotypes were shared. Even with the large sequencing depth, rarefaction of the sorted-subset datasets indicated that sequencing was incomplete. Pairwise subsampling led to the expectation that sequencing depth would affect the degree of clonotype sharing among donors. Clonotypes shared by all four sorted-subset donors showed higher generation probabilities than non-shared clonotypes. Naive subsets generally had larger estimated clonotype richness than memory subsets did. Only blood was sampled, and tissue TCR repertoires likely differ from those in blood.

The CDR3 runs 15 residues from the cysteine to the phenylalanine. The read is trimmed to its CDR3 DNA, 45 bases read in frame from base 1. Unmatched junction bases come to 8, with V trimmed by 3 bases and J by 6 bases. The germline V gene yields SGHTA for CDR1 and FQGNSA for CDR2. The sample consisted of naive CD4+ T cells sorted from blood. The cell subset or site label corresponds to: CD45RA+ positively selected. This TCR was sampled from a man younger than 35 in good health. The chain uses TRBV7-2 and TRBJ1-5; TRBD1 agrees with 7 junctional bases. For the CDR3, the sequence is CASSFSGRGTQPQHF. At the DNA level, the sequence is TGTGCCAGCAGCTTCTCGGGCAGGGGGACTCAGCCCCAGCATTTT.